The next 30 T cell receptor beta chains were all read from a single sample in a study of blood T cell repertoires in COVID-19. Only in-frame clones appear in the TCRdb table, and some are missing; sequencing was by immunoSEQ multiplex PCR. The profile covers about 29,000 clones, with nearly 90% appearing a single time and 9.9% taken by the ten largest. The sample comprised peripheral blood. The receptors stem from a human donor in a cohort sampled during active COVID-19.

The J gene is TRBJ2-7, the V gene TRBV6-6; the D gene is possibly TRBD1 (6 bases). This CDR3 comprises 14 residues. CDR1 and CDR2 (germline): MNHNY, SVGAGI (reference sequence). The V end lost 5 bases, the J end lost 4 bases, and 15 bases lay between the germline ends. This CDR3 is CASSLRTESYEQYF. In nucleotides, the CDR3 is TGTGCCAGCAGTCTAAGGACAGAGTCGTACGAGCAGTACTTC.

The V gene is TRBV19, the J gene TRBJ1-4, with D maybe TRBD1 (6 bases). Trimming shortened V by 0 bases and J by 3 bases, and 8 bases separated the two germline ends. From germline, CDR1 is LNHDA and CDR2 SQIVND (reference sequence). The CDR3 sequence is 15 residues long. This chain's CDR3 is CASSIEGGSNEKLFF. The CDR3 DNA reads TGTGCCAGTAGTATAGAAGGGGGATCTAATGAAAAACTGTTTTTT. The entire variable domain, with the rest obtained from reference TRBV19 and TRBJ1-4, is as follows: DGGITQSPKYLFRKEGQNVTLSCEQNLNHDAMYWYRQDPGQGLRLIYYSQIVNDFQKGDIAEGYSVSREKKESFPLTVTSAQKNPTAFYLCASSIEGGSNEKLFFGSGTQLSVL.

The chain is built from TRBV18 and TRBJ1-6; a weak D match, TRBD1 (5 bases). Germline values: CDR1 KGHSH, CDR2 LQKENI. The CDR3 loop spans 14 amino acids. Trimming shortened V by 3 bases and J by 6 bases, and 9 bases separated the two germline ends. CDR3 region: CASSPPDSNSPLHF. The CDR3, as DNA: TGTGCCAGCTCACCCCCTGACAGTAATTCACCCCTCCACTTT.

In its sample, this clone was seen once. V gene TRBV14 combines with J gene TRBJ2-7; 8 bases align to TRBD1. Looked up from germline, CDR1 is SGHDN and CDR2 is FVKESK. The ends lost 4 bases at V and 3 bases at J; junction bases unmatched: 8. The CDR3 consists of 15 residues. CDR3 in DNA: TGTGCCAGCAGCCCATTCCGGGACAGGCTCTACGAGCAGTACTTC. Translation: CASSPFRDRLYEQYF.

This chain links TRBV6-5 with TRBJ2-2, with TRBD2 matching 9 bases. This CDR3 has 14 amino acids. CDR1 and CDR2 (germline): MNHEY, SVGAGI. V lost 6 bases and J lost 5; bases outside the gene matches: 4. The CDR3 loop is CASRVAGGTGELFF. The CDR3 DNA sequence: TGTGCCAGCAGAGTTGCGGGGGGGACCGGGGAGCTGTTTTTT.

The V and J genes are TRBV4-3 and TRBJ2-1; 11 nucleotides agree with TRBD1. CDR3 length: 16 residues. From germline, CDR1 is LGHNA and CDR2 YSLEER. The J segment lost 8 bases and the V segment lost 2 bases, leaving 8 bases of the junction unmatched. The CDR3 loop is CASSQLPGQGVYEQFF. In nucleotides, the CDR3 is TGCGCCAGCAGCCAACTTCCGGGACAGGGGGTTTATGAGCAGTTCTTC.

The rearrangement links TRBV28 to TRBJ1-6; 10 bases agree with TRBD1. The CDR3 has 14 amino acids. CDR1 is MDHEN, CDR2 SYDVKM, per germline. With 5 bases clipped from V and 7 bases from J, the junction kept 2 bases outside the gene matches. The CDR3, as DNA: TGTGCCAGCAGTCCGACAGGGGGCAATTCACCCCTCCACTTT. As protein: CASSPTGGNSPLHF.

The chain combines TRBV15 with TRBJ2-7; TRBD1 might be the D (6 bases). Germline loops: CDR1 LNHNV, CDR2 YYDKDF (reference sequence). Trimming removed 4 bases at V and 2 bases at J, with 9 bases between. This CDR3 spans 13 amino acids. Here the CDR3 reads CATSMGAAYEQYF. CDR3 nucleotides: TGTGCCACCAGCATGGGGGCCGCCTACGAGCAGTACTTC. Complete variable domain (other parts from reference TRBV15 and TRBJ2-7): DAMVIQNPRYQVTQFGKPVTLSCSQTLNHNVMYWYQQKSSQAPKLLFHYYDKDFNNEADTPDNFQSRRPNTSFCFLDIRSPGLGDTAMYLCATSMGAAYEQYFGPGTRLTVT.

This chain joins TRBV2 and TRBJ2-5; 10 nucleotides align to TRBD2. V lost 7 bases to trimming and J lost 5 bases; unmatched junction nucleotides: 10. The CDR3 runs 15 residues. Germline CDR1 reads SNHLY; CDR2 reads FYNNEI. The CDR3 loop is CASTPQAGGRETQYF. CDR3 in DNA: TGTGCCAGCACCCCTCAAGCGGGGGGGAGGGAGACCCAGTACTTC.

The J gene is TRBJ1-1, the V gene TRBV3-1 (or the pseudogene TRBV3-2); D is uncertain. V was trimmed by 2 bases and J by 3 bases, leaving 4 bases between them. CDR1 is LGHDT and CDR2 is YNNKEL in the germline V gene (reference sequence). The CDR3 spans 12 residues. In DNA form, the CDR3 reads TGTGCCAGCAGCCAATCTGACACTGAAGCTTTCTTT. It specifies CASSQSDTEAFF.

The genes are TRBV20-1 and TRBJ1-4; no firm D call. The CDR3 has 11 residues. CDR1 and CDR2 (germline): DFQATT, SNEGSKA (reference sequence). Written as DNA, the CDR3 is TGCAGCGTGAAGAGAGATGAAAAACTGTTTTTT. Its protein product is CSVKRDEKLFF.

The chain joins TRBV10-2 to TRBJ1-6, with a weak D call TRBD1 (6 bases). Trimming removed 6 bases at V and 5 bases at J, with 11 bases between. The CDR3 spans 14 residues. Germline CDR1 WSHSY, CDR2 SAAADI. The CDR3 spells CASSTDRNNSPLHF. The CDR3, as DNA: TGCGCCAGCAGCACAGACAGGAATAATTCACCCCTCCACTTT.

The CDR3 spells CASRLGAGNSNQPQHF. The CDR3 region has the DNA TGTGCCAGCAGACTGGGGGCAGGGAATAGCAATCAGCCCCAGCATTTT. The chain couples TRBV28 to TRBJ1-5, with D possibly TRBD1 on 6 matching bases. The CDR3 has 16 residues. V dropped 6 bases and J dropped 0 bases, with 15 bases sitting between them. The germline CDR1 and CDR2 sequences are MDHEN and SYDVKM.

The rearrangement uses TRBV6-5 and TRBJ2-3, with TRBD2 matching over 13 bases. V lost 5 bases, J lost 2 bases, and 1 base stayed unmatched. The CDR3 has 15 residues. Looked up from germline, CDR1 is MNHEY and CDR2 is SVGAGI. For the CDR3, the DNA is TGTGCCAGCAGTACTAGCGGGGGGGCCACAGATACGCAGTATTTT. This gives the protein CASSTSGGATDTQYF.

CDR3 protein: CASSRGRSTEAFF. CDR3 sequence (DNA): TGTGCCAGCAGCCGGGGGAGAAGCACTGAAGCTTTCTTT. The rearrangement links TRBV12-3 or TRBV12-4 to TRBJ1-1; TRBD1 is a possible D gene (5 bases). The length of the CDR3 is 13 residues. The V gene lost 6 bases and the J gene lost 4 bases, with 12 bases spanning the gap.

The chain uses TRBV7-9 and TRBJ1-3, with 9 bases that match TRBD1. Trimming cost V 6 bases and J 6 bases; bases outside gene matches: 12. The CDR3 length is 16 residues. Germline V lookup: CDR1 SEHNR, CDR2 FQNEAQ (reference sequence). This CDR3 reads CASSQSGTGSINTIYF. CDR3 DNA sequence: TGTGCCAGCAGTCAAAGCGGGACAGGGAGCATAAACACCATATATTTT.

This clone was seen only a few times. The chain uses TRBV27 and TRBJ2-7, with 8 bases that match TRBD1. The CDR3 has 17 amino acids. The J segment lost 4 bases and the V segment lost 5 bases, leaving 16 bases of the junction unmatched. Germline V gene data show CDR1 as MNHEY and CDR2 as SMNVEV (reference sequence). The chain's CDR3 is CASSPRPTQGALYEQYF. CDR3 bases: TGTGCCAGCAGTCCGAGACCGACGCAGGGGGCTCTTTACGAGCAGTACTTC.

The V and J genes are TRBV7-9 and TRBJ1-3; 7 bases line up with TRBD1. Germline trimming cut 0 bases from V and 3 bases from J; bases unmatched to any gene: 5. CDR1 is SEHNR and CDR2 is FQNEAQ in the germline V gene (reference sequence). The CDR3 is made up of 16 amino acids. In nucleotides, the CDR3 is TGTGCCAGCAGCTTAGCGACAGGGCCGGTTGGAAACACCATATATTTT. The encoded protein is CASSLATGPVGNTIYF.

This chain joins TRBV27 and TRBJ2-1; maybe TRBD1 (5 bases). Germline V gene lookup returns CDR1 MNHEY and CDR2 SMNVEV (reference sequence). There are 14 residues in the CDR3. Trimming stripped 5 bases from V and 7 bases from J, with 15 bases between. CDR3 sequence: CASSPLGAINEQFF. CDR3 bases: TGTGCCAGCAGTCCCCTTGGGGCAATTAATGAGCAGTTCTTC.

This chain links TRBV6-5 with TRBJ1-5, with D tentatively TRBD1 (6 bases). Germline V CDR1 and CDR2: MNHEY, SVGAGI. The V gene lost 4 bases and the J gene lost 2 bases, with 9 bases spanning the gap. This CDR3 comprises 14 residues. The CDR3 reads CASSSGVGNQPQHF. Written as DNA, the CDR3 is TGTGCCAGCAGTTCAGGGGTCGGCAATCAGCCCCAGCATTTT.

The chain has TRBV28 and TRBJ2-3, with 14 positions matching TRBD2. CDR1 MDHEN and CDR2 SYDVKM come from the germline V gene. J gave up 0 bases and V 5 bases, and 7 bases lay outside the gene matches. The CDR3 runs to 18 residues. CDR3 sequence reads: CASSPRTSGGPSTDTQYF. CDR3 DNA: TGTGCCAGCAGTCCCCGGACTAGCGGGGGGCCGAGCACAGATACGCAGTATTTT.

This chain links TRBV4-1 with TRBJ2-5; the D gene is possibly TRBD2 (6 bases). The V gene's germline CDR1 is MGHRA and CDR2 YSYEKL. The CDR3 is 14 residues long. Trimming cost V 0 bases and J 5 bases, with 10 bases left between them. CDR3 nucleotides: TGCGCCAGCAGCCAAGAGGGAGGAGACGAGACCCAGTACTTC. Translating gives CASSQEGGDETQYF.

The chain couples TRBV4-3 to TRBJ2-2, with 8 bases fitting TRBD1. The CDR3 totals 14 residues. CDR1 is LGHNA, CDR2 YSLEER, per germline. The ends lost 6 bases at V and 4 bases at J; junction bases unmatched: 4. CDR3 amino acids: CASRTTGGTGELFF. The CDR3 DNA reads TGCGCCAGCAGGACTACAGGGGGCACCGGGGAGCTGTTTTTT.

In this sample, this clone turned up a few times. This rearrangement joins TRBV3-1 (or the pseudogene TRBV3-2) to TRBJ1-5, with 10 bases fitting TRBD1. The germline V gene has CDR1 LGHDT and CDR2 YNNKEL (reference sequence). V lost 2 bases, J lost 2 bases, and 3 bases stayed unmatched. The CDR3 is 16 residues long. The CDR3 sequence is CASSQTGTGGNQPQHF. DNA for the CDR3: TGTGCCAGCAGCCAAACCGGGACAGGGGGCAATCAGCCCCAGCATTTT.

This clone was observed a handful of times. The rearrangement uses TRBV6-6 and TRBJ1-6, with D possibly being TRBD1 (5 bases). From germline, CDR1 is MNHNY and CDR2 SVGAGI (reference sequence). The CDR3 consists of 14 residues. V dropped 7 bases and J dropped 6 bases, with 13 bases sitting between them. CDR3 nucleotides: TGTGCCAGCACCATAAAAGGGGTTAATTCACCCCTCCACTTT. It is translated as CASTIKGVNSPLHF.

The CDR3 DNA is TGTGCCGTCCGGGACAGAAGCACAGATACGCAGTATTTT. Encoded protein: CAVRDRSTDTQYF. The rearrangement links TRBV10-3 to TRBJ2-3; 7 bases agree with TRBD1. Trimming removed 11 bases from V and 0 bases from J; junction bases left unmatched: 5. Germline loops: CDR1 ENHRY, CDR2 SYGVKD. The CDR3 has 13 residues.

The chain employs TRBV5-4 and TRBJ2-1; D is possibly TRBD1 (7 bases). The V gene's germline CDR1 is SGHNT and CDR2 YYREEE (reference sequence). This CDR3 comprises 13 residues. Trimming stripped 2 bases from V and 7 bases from J, with 10 bases between. This chain's CDR3 is CASSFQGGNEQFF. The CDR3 DNA is TGTGCCAGCAGCTTTCAGGGGGGAAATGAGCAGTTCTTC.

This chain links TRBV7-2 with TRBJ2-7; D not resolved. V was shortened by 4 bases and J by 2 bases, with 12 bases between the two germline ends. This CDR3 spans 14 amino acids. Germline V lookup: CDR1 SGHTA, CDR2 FQGNSA. CDR3 sequence (DNA): TGTGCCAGCAGCTCCCGGGTTACCACCTACGAGCAGTACTTC. Amino acid sequence: CASSSRVTTYEQYF.

The rearrangement links TRBV4-3 to TRBJ1-1; D is uncertain. Between the trimmed V and J ends, which lost 1 base and 3 bases, there was a span of 12 bases. The germline gives CDR1 LGHNA, CDR2 YSLEER. CDR3 size: 15 residues. DNA of the CDR3: TGCGCCAGCAGCCAAGTTCCATCTGAGTACACTGAAGCTTTCTTT. Its protein is CASSQVPSEYTEAFF.

This chain links TRBV7-9 with TRBJ2-1; D is unclear. Germline assignment: CDR1 SEHNR and CDR2 FQNEAQ (reference sequence). The CDR3 is 14 amino acids. The ends were cut back, 1 base at V and 0 bases at J, with 4 bases in the middle. CDR3 loop: CASSLGYSYNEQFF. The CDR3 nucleotides read TGTGCCAGCAGCTTAGGTTACTCCTACAATGAGCAGTTCTTC.